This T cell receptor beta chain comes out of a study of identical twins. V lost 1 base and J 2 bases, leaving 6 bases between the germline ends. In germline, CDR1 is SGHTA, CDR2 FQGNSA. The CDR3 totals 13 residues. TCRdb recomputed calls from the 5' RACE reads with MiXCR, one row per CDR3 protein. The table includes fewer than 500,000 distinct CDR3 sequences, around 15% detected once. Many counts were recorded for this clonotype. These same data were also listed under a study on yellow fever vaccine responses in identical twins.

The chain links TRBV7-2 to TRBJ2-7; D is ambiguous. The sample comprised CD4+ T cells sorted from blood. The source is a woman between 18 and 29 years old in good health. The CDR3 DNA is TGTGCCAGCAGCTTAGAGTTTGCCTACGAGCAGTACTTC. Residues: CASSLEFAYEQYF. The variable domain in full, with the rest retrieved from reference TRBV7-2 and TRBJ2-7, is GAGVSQSPSNKVTEKGKDVELRCDPISGHTALYWYRQSLGQGLEFLIYFQGNSAPDKSGLPSDRFSAERTGGSVSTLTIQRTQQEDSAVYLCASSLEFAYEQYFGPGTRLTVT.